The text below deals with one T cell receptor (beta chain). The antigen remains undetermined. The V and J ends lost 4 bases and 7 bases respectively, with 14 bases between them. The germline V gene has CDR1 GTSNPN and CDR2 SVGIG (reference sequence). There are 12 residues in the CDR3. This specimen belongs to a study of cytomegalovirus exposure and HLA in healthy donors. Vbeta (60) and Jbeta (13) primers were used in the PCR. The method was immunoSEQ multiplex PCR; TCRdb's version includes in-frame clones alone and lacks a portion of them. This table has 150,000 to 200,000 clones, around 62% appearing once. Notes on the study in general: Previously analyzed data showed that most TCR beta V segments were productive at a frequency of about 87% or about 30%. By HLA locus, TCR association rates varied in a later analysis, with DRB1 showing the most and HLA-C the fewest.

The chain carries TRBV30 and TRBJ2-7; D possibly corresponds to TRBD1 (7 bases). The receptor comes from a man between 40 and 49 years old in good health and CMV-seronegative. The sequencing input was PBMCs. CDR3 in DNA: TGTGCCTGGAAGGAGGGGGCGCGAGAGCAGTACTTC. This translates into CAWKEGAREQYF.